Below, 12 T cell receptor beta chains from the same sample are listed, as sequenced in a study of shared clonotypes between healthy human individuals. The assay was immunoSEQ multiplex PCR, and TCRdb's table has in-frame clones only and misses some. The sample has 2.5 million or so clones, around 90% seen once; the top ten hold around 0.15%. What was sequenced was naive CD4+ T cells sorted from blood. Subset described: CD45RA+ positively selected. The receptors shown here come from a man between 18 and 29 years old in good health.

The CDR3 DNA is TGTGCCGGAGCGGGACTCATGGGCGAGCAGTACTTC. This gives the protein CAGAGLMGEQYF. The chain is built from TRBV7-9 and TRBJ2-7; TRBD2 matches at 7 bases. The ends lost 11 bases at V and 6 bases at J; junction bases unmatched: 10. This CDR3 is 12 amino acids long. The germline CDR1 and CDR2 sequences are SEHNR and FQNEAQ (reference sequence).

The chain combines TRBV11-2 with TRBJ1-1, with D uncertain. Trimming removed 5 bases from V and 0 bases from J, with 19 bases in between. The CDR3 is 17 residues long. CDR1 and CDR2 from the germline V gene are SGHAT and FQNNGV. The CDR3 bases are TGTGCCAGCAGCCCCCAGCCAGGCCAATTCATGAACACTGAAGCTTTCTTT. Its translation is CASSPQPGQFMNTEAFF.

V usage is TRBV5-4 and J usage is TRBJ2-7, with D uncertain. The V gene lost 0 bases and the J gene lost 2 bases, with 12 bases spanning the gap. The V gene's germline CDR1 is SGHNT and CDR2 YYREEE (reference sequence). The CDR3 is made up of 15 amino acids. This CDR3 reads CASSLDLRSTYEQYF. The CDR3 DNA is TGTGCCAGCAGCTTGGATCTTCGGAGCACCTACGAGCAGTACTTC.

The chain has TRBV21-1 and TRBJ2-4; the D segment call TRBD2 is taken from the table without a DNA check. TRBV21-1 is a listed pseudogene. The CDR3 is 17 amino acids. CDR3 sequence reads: CASSSPDARKAKNIQYF. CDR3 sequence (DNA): TGTGCCAGCAGCTCCCCCGACGCGAGGAAAGCCAAAAACATTCAGTACTTC.

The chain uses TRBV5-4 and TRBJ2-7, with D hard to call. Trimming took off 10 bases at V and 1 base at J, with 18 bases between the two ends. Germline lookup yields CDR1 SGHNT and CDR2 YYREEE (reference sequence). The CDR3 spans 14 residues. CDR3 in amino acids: CAARASLSSYEQYF. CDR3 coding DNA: TGTGCCGCACGGGCCAGCTTATCATCCTACGAGCAGTACTTC. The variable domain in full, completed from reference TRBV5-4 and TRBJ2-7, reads ETGVTQSPTHLIKTRGQQVTLRCSSQSGHNTVSWYQQALGQGPQFIFQYYREEENGRGNFPPRFSGLQFPNYSSELNVNALELDDSALYLCAARASLSSYEQYFGPGTRLTVT.

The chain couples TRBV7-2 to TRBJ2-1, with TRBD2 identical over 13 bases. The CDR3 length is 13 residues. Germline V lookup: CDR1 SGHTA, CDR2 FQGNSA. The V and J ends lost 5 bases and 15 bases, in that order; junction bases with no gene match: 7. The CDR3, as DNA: TGTGCCAGCAGCGAGACTAGCGGGAGGAGGCGGTTCTTC. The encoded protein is CASSETSGRRRFF.

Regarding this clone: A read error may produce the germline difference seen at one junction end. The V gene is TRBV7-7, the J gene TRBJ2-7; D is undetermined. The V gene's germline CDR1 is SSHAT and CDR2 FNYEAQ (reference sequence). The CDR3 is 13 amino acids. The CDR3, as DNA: TGTGCTAGCAGCTCCTCCCCGACCTACGAGCAGTACTTC. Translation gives CASSSSPTYEQYF. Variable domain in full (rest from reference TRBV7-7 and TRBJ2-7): GAGVSQSPRYKVTKRGQDVTLRCDPISSHATLYWYQQALGQGPEFLTYFNYEAQPDKSGLPSDRFSAERPEGSISTLTIQRTEQRDSAMYRCASSSSPTYEQYFGPGTRLTVT.

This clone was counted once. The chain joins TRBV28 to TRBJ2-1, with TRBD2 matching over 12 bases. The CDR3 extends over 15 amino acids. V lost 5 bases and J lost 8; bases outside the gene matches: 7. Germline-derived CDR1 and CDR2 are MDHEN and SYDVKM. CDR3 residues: CASSLTSGGWDEQFF. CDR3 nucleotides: TGTGCCAGCAGTCTGACTAGCGGGGGATGGGATGAGCAGTTCTTC. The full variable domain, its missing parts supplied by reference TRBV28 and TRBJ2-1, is DVKVTQSSRYLVKRTGEKVFLECVQDMDHENMFWYRQDPGLGLRLIYFSYDVKMKEKGDIPEGYSVSREKKERFSLILESASTNQTSMYLCASSLTSGGWDEQFFGPGTRLTVL.

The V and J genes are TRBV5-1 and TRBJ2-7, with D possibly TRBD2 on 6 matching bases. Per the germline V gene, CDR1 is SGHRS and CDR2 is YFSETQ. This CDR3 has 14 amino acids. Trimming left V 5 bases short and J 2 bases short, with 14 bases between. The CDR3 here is CASRPGVLTYEQYF. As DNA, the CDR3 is TGCGCCAGCAGGCCGGGGGTATTAACCTACGAGCAGTACTTC.

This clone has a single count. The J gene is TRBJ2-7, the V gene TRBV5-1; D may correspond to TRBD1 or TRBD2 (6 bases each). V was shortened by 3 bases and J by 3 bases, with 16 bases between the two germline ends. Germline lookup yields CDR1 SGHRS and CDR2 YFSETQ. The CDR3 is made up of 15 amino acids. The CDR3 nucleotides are TGCGCCAGCAGCTCCGGGGGACATAATTTCTACGAGCAGTACTTC. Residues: CASSSGGHNFYEQYF.

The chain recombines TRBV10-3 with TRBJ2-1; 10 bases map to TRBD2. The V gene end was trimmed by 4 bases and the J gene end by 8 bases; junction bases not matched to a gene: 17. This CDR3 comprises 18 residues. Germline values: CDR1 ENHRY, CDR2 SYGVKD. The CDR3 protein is CAISVRGVAGGVMDEQFF. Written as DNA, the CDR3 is TGTGCCATCAGTGTGCGGGGGGTAGCGGGAGGTGTCATGGATGAGCAGTTCTTC.

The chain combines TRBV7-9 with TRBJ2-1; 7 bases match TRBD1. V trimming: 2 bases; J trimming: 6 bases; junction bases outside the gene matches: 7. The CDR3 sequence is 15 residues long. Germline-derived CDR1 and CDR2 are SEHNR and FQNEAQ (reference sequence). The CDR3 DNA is TGTGCCAGCAGCTTATCGAGACAGGGTATCAATGAGCAGTTCTTC. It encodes CASSLSRQGINEQFF.